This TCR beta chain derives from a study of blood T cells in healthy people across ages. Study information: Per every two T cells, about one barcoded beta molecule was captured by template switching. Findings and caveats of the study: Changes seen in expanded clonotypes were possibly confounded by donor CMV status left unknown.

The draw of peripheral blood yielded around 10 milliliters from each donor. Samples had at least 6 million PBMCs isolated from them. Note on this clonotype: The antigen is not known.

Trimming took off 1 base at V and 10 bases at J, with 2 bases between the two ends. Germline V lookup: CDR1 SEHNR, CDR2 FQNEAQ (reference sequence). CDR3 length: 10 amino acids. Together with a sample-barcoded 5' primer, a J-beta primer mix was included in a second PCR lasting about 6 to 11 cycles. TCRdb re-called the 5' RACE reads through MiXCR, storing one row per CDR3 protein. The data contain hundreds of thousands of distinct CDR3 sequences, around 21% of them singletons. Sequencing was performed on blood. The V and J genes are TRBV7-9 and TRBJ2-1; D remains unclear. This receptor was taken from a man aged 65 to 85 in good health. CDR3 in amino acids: CASSLEEQFF. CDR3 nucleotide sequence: TGTGCCAGCAGCTTAGAGGAGCAGTTCTTC.